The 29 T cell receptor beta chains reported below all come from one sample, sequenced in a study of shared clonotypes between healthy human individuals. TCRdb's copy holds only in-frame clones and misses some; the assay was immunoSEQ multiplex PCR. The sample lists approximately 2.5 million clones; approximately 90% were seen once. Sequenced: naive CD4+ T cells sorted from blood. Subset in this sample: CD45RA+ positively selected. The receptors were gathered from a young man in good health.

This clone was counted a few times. The CDR3 is CASSHPGKGAFF. The CDR3 region has the DNA TGCGCCAGCAGCCACCCAGGGAAAGGTGCTTTCTTT. The chain couples TRBV4-1 to TRBJ1-1; weak D call: TRBD1 (5 bases). Germline V gene lookup returns CDR1 MGHRA and CDR2 YSYEKL. V was clipped by 3 bases and J by 11 bases, with 13 bases between them. This CDR3 is built from 12 residues.

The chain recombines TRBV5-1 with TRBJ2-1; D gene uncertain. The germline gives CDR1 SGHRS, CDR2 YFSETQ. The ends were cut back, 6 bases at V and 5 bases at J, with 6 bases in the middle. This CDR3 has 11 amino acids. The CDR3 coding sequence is TGCGCCAGCAAGAAGGACAATGAGCAGTTCTTC. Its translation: CASKKDNEQFF.

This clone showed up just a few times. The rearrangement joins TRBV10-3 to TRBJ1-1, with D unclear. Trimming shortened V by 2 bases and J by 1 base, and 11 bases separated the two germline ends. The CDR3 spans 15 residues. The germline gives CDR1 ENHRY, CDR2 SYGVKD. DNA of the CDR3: TGTGCCATCAGTGAGACCAGGAGATCGAACACTGAAGCTTTCTTT. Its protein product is CAISETRRSNTEAFF.

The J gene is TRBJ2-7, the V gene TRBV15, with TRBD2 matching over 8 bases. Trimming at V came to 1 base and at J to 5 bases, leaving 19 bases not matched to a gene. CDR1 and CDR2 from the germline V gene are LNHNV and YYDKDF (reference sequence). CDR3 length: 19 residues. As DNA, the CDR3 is TGTGCCACCAGCAGAGGCCGGGGCGAAATAAGACGGGAGGGCAACGAGCAGTACTTC. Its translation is CATSRGRGEIRREGNEQYF.

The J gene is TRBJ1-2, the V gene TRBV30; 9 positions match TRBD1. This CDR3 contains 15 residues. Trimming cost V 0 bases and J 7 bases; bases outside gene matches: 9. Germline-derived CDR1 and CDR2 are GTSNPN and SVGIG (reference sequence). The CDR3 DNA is TGTGCCTGGAGTGTACAGGGGGCGGGAATGGTTGGCTACACCTTC. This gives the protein CAWSVQGAGMVGYTF.

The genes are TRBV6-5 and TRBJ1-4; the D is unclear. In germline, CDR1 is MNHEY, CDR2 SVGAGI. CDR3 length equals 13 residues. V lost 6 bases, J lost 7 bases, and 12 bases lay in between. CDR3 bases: TGTGCCAGCAGGGAGGGTAGAGGTGAAAAACTGTTTTTT. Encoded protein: CASREGRGEKLFF.

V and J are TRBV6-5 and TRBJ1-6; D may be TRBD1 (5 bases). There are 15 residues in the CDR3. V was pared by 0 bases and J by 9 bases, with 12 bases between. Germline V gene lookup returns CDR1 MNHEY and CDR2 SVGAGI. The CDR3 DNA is TGTGCCAGCAGTTACTCGCAGGGATTGGGTTCACCCCTCCACTTT. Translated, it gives CASSYSQGLGSPLHF.

The CDR3 bases are TGCGCCACCGATAAGAGAGCTGGGGCCAACGTCCTGACTTTC. This translates into CATDKRAGANVLTF. The V call is TRBV10-2, the J call TRBJ2-6; unclear D gene. Trimming removed 10 bases at V and 2 bases at J, with 12 bases between. In germline, CDR1 is WSHSY, CDR2 SAAADI. The CDR3 covers 14 residues.

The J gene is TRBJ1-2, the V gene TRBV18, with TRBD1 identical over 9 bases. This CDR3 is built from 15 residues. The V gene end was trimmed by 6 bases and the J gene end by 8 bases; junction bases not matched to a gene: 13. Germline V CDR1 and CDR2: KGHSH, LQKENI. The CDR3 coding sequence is TGTGCCAGCTCGGATTCTCTCGGGACAGGGACCGGCTACACCTTC. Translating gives CASSDSLGTGTGYTF.

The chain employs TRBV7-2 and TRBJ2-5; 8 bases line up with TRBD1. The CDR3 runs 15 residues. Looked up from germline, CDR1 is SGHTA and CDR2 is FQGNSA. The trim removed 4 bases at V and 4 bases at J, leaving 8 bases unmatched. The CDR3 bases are TGTGCCAGCAGCTCAAACCAGGGGGCGCCAGAGACCCAGTACTTC. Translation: CASSSNQGAPETQYF.

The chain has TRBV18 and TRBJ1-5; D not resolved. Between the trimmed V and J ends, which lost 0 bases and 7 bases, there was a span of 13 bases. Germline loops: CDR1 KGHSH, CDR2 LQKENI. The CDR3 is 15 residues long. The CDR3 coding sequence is TGTGCCAGCTCACCACCAGAGGGAAATCGCCAGCCCCAGCATTTT. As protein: CASSPPEGNRQPQHF.

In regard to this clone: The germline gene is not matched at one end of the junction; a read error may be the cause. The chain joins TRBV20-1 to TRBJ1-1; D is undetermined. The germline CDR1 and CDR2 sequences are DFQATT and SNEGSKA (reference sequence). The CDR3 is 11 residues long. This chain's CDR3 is CSARDPPHELF. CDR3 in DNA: TGCAGTGCTAGAGATCCCCCTCACGAGCTCTTT.

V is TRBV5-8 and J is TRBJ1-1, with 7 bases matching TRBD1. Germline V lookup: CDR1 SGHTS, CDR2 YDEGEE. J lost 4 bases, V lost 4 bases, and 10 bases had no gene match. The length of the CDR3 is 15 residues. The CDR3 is CASSPDRVGGTEAFF. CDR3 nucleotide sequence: TGTGCCAGCAGCCCTGACAGGGTGGGGGGCACTGAAGCTTTCTTT.

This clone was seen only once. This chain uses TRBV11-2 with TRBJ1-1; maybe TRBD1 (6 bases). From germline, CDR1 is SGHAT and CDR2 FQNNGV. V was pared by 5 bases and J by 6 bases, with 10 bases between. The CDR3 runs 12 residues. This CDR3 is CASSPQGPEAFF. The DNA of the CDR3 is TGTGCCAGCAGCCCACAGGGCCCTGAAGCTTTCTTT.

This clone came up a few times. CDR3 region: CASVGGSGYGYTF. The DNA for the CDR3 is TGCGCCAGCGTGGGTGGCAGCGGATATGGCTACACCTTC. This chain connects TRBV10-2 to TRBJ1-2; the D is unclear. V was cut by 8 bases and J by 5 bases, with 15 bases left in between. There are 13 residues in the CDR3. In germline, CDR1 is WSHSY, CDR2 SAAADI.

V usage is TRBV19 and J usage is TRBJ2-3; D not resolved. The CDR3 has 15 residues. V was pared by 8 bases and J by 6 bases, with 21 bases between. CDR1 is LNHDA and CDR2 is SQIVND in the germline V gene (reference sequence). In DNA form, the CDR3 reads TGTGCCAGTGGCTTCGTTAGGACGCTCAGCGATACGCAGTATTTT. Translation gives CASGFVRTLSDTQYF.

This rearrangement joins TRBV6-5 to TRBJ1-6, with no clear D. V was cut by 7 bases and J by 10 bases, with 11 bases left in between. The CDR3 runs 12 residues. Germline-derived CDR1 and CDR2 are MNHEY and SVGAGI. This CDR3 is CASKEKGSPLHF. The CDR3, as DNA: TGTGCCAGCAAGGAGAAGGGATCACCCCTCCACTTT.

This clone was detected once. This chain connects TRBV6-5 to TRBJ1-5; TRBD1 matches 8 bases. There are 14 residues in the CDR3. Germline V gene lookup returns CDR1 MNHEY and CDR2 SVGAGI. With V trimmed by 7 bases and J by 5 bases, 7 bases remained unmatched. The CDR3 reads CASNRQGLDQPQHF. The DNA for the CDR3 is TGTGCCAGCAACCGACAGGGGCTCGATCAGCCCCAGCATTTT.

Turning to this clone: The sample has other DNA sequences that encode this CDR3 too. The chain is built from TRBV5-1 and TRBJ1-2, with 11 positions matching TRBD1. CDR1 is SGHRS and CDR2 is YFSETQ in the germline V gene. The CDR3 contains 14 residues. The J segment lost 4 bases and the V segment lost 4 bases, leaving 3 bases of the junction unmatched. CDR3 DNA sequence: TGCGCCAGCAGCCCTGGACAGGGGGCCTATGGCTACACCTTC. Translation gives CASSPGQGAYGYTF.

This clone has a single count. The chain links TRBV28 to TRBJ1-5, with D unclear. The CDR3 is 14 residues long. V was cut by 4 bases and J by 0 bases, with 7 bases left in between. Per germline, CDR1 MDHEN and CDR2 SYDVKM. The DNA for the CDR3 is TGTGCCAGCAGTTACTTGGCTAGCAATCAGCCCCAGCATTTT. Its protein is CASSYLASNQPQHF.

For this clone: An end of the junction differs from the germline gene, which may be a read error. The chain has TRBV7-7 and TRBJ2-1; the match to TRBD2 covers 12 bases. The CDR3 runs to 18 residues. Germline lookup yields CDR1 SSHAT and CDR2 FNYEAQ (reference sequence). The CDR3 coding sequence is TGTGCTAGCAGCGTCGGACTAGCGGGGTTCACTCTAGGCAATGAGCAGTTCTTC. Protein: CASSVGLAGFTLGNEQFF.

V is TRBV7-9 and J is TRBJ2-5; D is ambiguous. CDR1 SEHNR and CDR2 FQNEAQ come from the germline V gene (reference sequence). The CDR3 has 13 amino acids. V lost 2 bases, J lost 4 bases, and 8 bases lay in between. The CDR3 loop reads CASSLFQTETQYF. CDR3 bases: TGTGCCAGCAGCTTATTCCAGACAGAGACCCAGTACTTC.

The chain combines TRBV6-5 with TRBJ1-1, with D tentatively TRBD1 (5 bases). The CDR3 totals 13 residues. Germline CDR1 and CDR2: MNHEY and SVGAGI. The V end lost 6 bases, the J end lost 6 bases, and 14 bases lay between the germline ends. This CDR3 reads CASRGGGMSEAFF. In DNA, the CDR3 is TGTGCCAGCAGGGGCGGGGGGATGTCTGAAGCTTTCTTT.

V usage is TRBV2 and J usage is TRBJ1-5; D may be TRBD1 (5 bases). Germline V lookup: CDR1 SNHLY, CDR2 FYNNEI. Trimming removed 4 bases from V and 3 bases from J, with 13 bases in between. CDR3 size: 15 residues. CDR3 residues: CASSGQGYPNQPQHF. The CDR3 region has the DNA TGTGCCAGCAGTGGGCAGGGTTACCCCAATCAGCCCCAGCATTTT.

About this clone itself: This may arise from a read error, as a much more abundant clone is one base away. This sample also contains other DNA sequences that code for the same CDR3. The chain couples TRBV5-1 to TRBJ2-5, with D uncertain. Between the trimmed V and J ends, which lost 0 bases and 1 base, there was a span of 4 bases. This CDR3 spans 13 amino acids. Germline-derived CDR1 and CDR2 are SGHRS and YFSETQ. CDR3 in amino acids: CASSLEGQETQYF. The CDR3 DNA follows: TGCGCCAGCAGCTTGGAGGGCCAAGAGACCCAGTACTTC.

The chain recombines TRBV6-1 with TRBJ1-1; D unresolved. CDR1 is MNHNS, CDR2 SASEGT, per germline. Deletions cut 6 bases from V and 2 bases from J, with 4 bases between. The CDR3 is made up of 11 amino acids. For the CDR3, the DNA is TGTGCCAGCAGGCTCAACACTGAAGCTTTCTTT. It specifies CASRLNTEAFF.

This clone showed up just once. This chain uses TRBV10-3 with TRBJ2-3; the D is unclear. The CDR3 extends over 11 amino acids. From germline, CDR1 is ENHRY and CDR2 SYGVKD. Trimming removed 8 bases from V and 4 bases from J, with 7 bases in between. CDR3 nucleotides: TGTGCCATCGGAGAATCAGATACGCAGTATTTT. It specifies CAIGESDTQYF.

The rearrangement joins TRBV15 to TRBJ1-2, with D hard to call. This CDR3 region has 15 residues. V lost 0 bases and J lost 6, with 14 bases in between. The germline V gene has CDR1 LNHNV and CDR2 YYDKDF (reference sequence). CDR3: CATSREWDSRDGYTF. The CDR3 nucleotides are TGTGCCACCAGCAGAGAGTGGGATAGCCGGGATGGCTACACCTTC. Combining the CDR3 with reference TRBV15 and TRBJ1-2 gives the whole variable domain DAMVIQNPRYQVTQFGKPVTLSCSQTLNHNVMYWYQQKSSQAPKLLFHYYDKDFNNEADTPDNFQSRRPNTSFCFLDIRSPGLGDTAMYLCATSREWDSRDGYTFGSGTRLTVV.

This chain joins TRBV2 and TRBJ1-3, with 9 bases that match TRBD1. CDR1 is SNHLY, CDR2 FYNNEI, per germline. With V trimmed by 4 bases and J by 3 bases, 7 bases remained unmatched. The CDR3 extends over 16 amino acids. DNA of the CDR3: TGTGCCAGCAGTGGCGACCGGACAGGGGTTGGAAACACCATATATTTT. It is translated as CASSGDRTGVGNTIYF.